These 9 T cell receptor beta chains were all obtained from the same sample, sequenced in a study of identical twins. TCRdb re-called the 5' RACE reads through MiXCR, storing one row per CDR3 protein. This table holds about 250,000 distinct CDR3 sequences, about 9% found once. This same sample was also part of a study on yellow fever vaccine responses in identical twins.

Sequencing was carried out using CD8+ T cells sorted from blood. The receptors come from a woman aged 18-29 years in good health.

This clonotype was picked up many times. The J gene is TRBJ2-3, the V gene TRBV7-9; 10 bases agree with TRBD2. The V gene end was trimmed by 5 bases and the J gene end by 2 bases; junction bases not matched to a gene: 7. Germline assignment: CDR1 SEHNR and CDR2 FQNEAQ (reference sequence). The CDR3 contains 16 residues. Written as DNA, the CDR3 is TGTGCCAGCAGCCCCCGGCTAGCGGGGGACACAGATACGCAGTATTTT. Translated, it gives CASSPRLAGDTDTQYF.

The sample holds a few counts of this clonotype. The chain couples TRBV7-3 to TRBJ2-2; D may be TRBD2 (5 bases). Between the trimmed V and J ends, which lost 1 base and 3 bases, there was a span of 6 bases. The CDR3 is 14 amino acids. Looked up from germline, CDR1 is SGHTA and CDR2 is FQGTGA. CDR3 sequence reads: CASSLIGDTGELFF. The CDR3 nucleotides read TGTGCCAGCAGCTTAATCGGGGACACCGGGGAGCTGTTTTTT. Supplemented by reference TRBV7-3 and TRBJ2-2, the full variable domain reads GAGVSQTPSNKVTEKGKYVELRCDPISGHTALYWYRQSLGQGPEFLIYFQGTGAADDSGLPNDRFFAVRPEGSVSTLKIQRTERGDSAVYLCASSLIGDTGELFFGEGSRLTVL.

In this sample, this clonotype turned up many times. V gene TRBV4-3 combines with J gene TRBJ2-1; D gene unclear. The germline V and J ends were trimmed by 0 bases and 7 bases, with 13 bases remaining between them. The CDR3 extends over 15 amino acids. Per the germline V gene, CDR1 is LGHNA and CDR2 is YSLEER. The CDR3 sequence: CASSQDWVASNEQFF. The CDR3 DNA follows: TGCGCCAGCAGCCAAGATTGGGTAGCTAGTAATGAGCAGTTCTTC.

This clonotype appeared a few times. V and J are TRBV10-3 and TRBJ2-3; 10 bases fit TRBD2. The germline CDR1 and CDR2 sequences are ENHRY and SYGVKD. The CDR3 contains 17 residues. The V and J ends lost 0 bases and 5 bases, in that order; junction bases with no gene match: 8. CDR3 sequence: CAISESPSGGVGDTQYF. The CDR3 DNA reads TGTGCCATCAGTGAGTCTCCTAGCGGGGGAGTCGGAGATACGCAGTATTTT.

The chain is built from TRBV25-1 and TRBJ2-5; no reliable D call. The V end was cut by 3 bases, the J end by 4 bases, with 15 bases between. The CDR3 loop spans 15 amino acids. Germline CDR1 is MGHDK and CDR2 is SYGVNS. CDR3 in amino acids: CASSDPISNSETQYF. CDR3 DNA: TGTGCCAGCAGTGATCCCATTAGTAACTCAGAGACCCAGTACTTC.

This clonotype was detected only a few times. This rearrangement joins TRBV4-3 to TRBJ2-7, with unresolved D. The germline CDR1 and CDR2 sequences are LGHNA and YSLEER. The CDR3 covers 13 residues. The ends were cut back, 0 bases at V and 5 bases at J, with 8 bases in the middle. CDR3 bases: TGCGCCAGCAGCCAAGATGAAATCAACGAGCAGTACTTC. It encodes CASSQDEINEQYF.

This clonotype was detected a few times. The gene calls are TRBV28 and TRBJ2-7; TRBD1 matches 10 bases. Germline values: CDR1 MDHEN, CDR2 SYDVKM. J was trimmed by 8 bases and V by 7 bases; bases with no gene match: 11. The CDR3 has 14 residues. For the CDR3, the DNA is TGTGCCAGCACCGGGGACAGGGGCCTGGTGAAGCAGTACTTC. Its translation: CASTGDRGLVKQYF.

Many counts were recorded for this clonotype. The rearrangement links TRBV11-2 to TRBJ1-1, with D perhaps TRBD1 (5 bases). The V end lost 6 bases, the J end lost 3 bases, and 29 bases lay between the germline ends. The CDR3 extends over 19 amino acids. Germline CDR1 and CDR2: SGHAT and FQNNGV. In DNA form, the CDR3 reads TGTGCCAGCAGGTGGGACGGAACCGCCCTGGAGGGTGGGTACACTGAAGCTTTCTTT. Translating it yields CASRWDGTALEGGYTEAFF.

This clonotype was recorded a few times. The chain has TRBV28 and TRBJ2-7; 8 nucleotides align to TRBD1. Germline V gives CDR1 MDHEN, CDR2 SYDVKM. With V trimmed by 2 bases and J by 4 bases, 7 bases remained unmatched. The CDR3 loop spans 15 amino acids. In nucleotides, the CDR3 is TGTGCCAGCAGTTTACTCCGACAGGGGATTTACGAGCAGTACTTC. Translating it yields CASSLLRQGIYEQYF.